This T cell receptor beta chain is from a study of graft-versus-host responses after intestinal transplantation. Study context: Anti-thymocyte globulin was used for induction in all recipients, who then took tacrolimus and steroids for roughly three years.

After removal of 10 bases from V and 7 bases from J, the junction contained 6 bases not matched to a gene. Per the germline V gene, CDR1 is MDHEN and CDR2 is SYDVKM. The CDR3 is 12 residues long. Graft samples were processed, releasing intraepithelial and lamina propria lymphocytes. Method: immunoSEQ multiplex PCR; TCRdb's copy keeps in-frame clones and lacks some. The table shows some 8,700 clones, with 74% occurring only once. Here the sequenced sample was ileum tissue, taken roughly 74 weeks after intestinal transplant. V and J are TRBV28 and TRBJ2-3; 9 bases fit TRBD1. The clonotype was recovered from a human patient who received an intestinal transplant, so some T cells may come from the graft donor. The CDR3 here is CATTGGINTQYF. DNA for the CDR3: TGTGCCACAACAGGGGGCATAAATACGCAGTATTTT. The full variable domain, completed using reference TRBV28 and TRBJ2-3, is DVKVTQSSRYLVKRTGEKVFLECVQDMDHENMFWYRQDPGLGLRLIYFSYDVKMKEKGDIPEGYSVSREKKERFSLILESASTNQTSMYLCATTGGINTQYFGPGTRLTVL.